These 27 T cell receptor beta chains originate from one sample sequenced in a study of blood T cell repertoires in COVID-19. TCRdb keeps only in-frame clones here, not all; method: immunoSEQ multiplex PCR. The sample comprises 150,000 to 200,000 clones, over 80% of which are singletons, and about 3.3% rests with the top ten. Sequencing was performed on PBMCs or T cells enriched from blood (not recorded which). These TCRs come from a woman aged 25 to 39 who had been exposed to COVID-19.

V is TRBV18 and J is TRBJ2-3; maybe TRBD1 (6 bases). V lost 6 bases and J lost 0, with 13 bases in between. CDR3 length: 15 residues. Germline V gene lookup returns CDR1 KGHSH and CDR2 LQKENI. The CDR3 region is CASSLTGQSTDTQYF. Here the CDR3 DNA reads TGTGCCAGCTCCCTAACTGGACAGAGCACAGATACGCAGTATTTT.

CDR3 in DNA: TGTGCCAGCAGCGCCCCGATGACAGGAACTAACTATGGCTACACCTTC. Translation: CASSAPMTGTNYGYTF. This chain links TRBV9 with TRBJ1-2, with D maybe TRBD1 (6 bases). The CDR3 has 16 residues. Germline CDR1 SGDLS, CDR2 YYNGEE. The V and J ends lost 3 bases and 0 bases respectively, with 15 bases between them.

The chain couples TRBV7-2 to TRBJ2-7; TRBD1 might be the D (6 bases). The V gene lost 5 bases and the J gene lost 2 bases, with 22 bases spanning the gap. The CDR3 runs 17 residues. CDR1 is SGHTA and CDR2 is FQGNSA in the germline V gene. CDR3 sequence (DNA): TGTGCCAGCAGCCCGCCATTGGGGGCTGAAACGCCCTACGAGCAGTACTTC. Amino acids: CASSPPLGAETPYEQYF.

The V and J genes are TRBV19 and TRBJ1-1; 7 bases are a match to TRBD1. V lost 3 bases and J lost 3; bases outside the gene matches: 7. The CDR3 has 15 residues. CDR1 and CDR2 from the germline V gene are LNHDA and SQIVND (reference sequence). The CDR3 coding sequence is TGTGCCAGTAGTATGAGACAGGGTGGTGACACTGAAGCTTTCTTT. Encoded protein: CASSMRQGGDTEAFF.

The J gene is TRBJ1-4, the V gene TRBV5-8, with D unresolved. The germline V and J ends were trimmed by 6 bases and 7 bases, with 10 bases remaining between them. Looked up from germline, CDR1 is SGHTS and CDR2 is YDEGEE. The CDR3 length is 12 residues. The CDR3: CASKSLSEKLFF. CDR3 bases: TGTGCCAGCAAGAGTTTGAGTGAAAAACTGTTTTTT.

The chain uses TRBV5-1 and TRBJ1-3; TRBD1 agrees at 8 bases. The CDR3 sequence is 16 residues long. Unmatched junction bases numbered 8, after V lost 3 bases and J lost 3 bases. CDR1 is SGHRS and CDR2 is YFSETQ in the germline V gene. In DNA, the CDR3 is TGCGCCAGCAGCTCGAGCGGACAGGGCGGTGGAAACACCATATATTTT. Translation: CASSSSGQGGGNTIYF.

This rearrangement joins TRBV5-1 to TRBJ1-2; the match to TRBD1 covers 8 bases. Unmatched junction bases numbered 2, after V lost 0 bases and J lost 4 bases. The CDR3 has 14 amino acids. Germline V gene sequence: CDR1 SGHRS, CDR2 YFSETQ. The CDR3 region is CASSLEGTGYGYTF. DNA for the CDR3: TGCGCCAGCAGCTTGGAGGGGACAGGCTATGGCTACACCTTC.

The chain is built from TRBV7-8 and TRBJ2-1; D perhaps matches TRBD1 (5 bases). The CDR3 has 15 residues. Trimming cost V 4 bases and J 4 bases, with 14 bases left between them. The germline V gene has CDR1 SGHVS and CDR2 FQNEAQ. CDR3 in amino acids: CASSYKAGLYNEQFF. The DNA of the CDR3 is TGTGCCAGCAGCTACAAGGCAGGGCTTTACAATGAGCAGTTCTTC.

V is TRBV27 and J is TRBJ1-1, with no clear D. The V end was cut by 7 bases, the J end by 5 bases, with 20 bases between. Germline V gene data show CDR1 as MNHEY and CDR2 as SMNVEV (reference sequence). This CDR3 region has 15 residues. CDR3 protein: CASKKLEATGTEAFF. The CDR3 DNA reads TGTGCCAGCAAGAAATTAGAGGCGACGGGGACTGAAGCTTTCTTT.

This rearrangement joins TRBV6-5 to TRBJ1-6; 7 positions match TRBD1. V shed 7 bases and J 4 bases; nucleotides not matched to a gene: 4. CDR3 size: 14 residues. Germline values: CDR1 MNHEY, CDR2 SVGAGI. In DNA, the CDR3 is TGTGCCAGCACGGGCAGGGGGTATAATTCACCCCTCCACTTT. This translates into CASTGRGYNSPLHF.

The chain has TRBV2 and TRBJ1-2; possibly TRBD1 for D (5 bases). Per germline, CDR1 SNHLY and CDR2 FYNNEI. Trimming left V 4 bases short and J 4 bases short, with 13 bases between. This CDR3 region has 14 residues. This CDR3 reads CASSVGGALYGYTF. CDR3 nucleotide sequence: TGTGCCAGCAGTGTCGGGGGTGCCCTCTATGGCTACACCTTC.

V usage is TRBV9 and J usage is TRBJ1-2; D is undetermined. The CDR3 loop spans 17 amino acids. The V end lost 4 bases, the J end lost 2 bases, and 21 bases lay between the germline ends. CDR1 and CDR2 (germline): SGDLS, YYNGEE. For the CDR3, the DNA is TGTGCCAGCAGCTCCGCCCCCGGGAACTTTCCCAACTATGGCTACACCTTC. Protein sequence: CASSSAPGNFPNYGYTF. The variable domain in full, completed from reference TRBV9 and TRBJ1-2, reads DSGVTQTPKHLITATGQRVTLRCSPRSGDLSVYWYQQSLDQGLQFLIQYYNGEERAKGNILERFSAQQFPDLHSELNLSSLELGDSALYFCASSSAPGNFPNYGYTFGSGTRLTVV.

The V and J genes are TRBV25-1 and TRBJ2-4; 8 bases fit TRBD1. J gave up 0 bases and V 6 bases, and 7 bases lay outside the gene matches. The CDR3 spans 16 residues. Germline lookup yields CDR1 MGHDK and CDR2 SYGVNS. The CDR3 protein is CASSYPGTGAKNIQYF. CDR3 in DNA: TGTGCCAGCAGCTATCCGGGGACAGGAGCCAAAAACATTCAGTACTTC.

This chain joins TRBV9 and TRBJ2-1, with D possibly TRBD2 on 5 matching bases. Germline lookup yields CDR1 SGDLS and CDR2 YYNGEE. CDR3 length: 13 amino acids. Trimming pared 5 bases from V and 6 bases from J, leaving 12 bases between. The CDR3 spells CASRQRGSNEQFF. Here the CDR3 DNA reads TGTGCCAGCAGGCAGAGAGGGAGCAATGAGCAGTTCTTC.

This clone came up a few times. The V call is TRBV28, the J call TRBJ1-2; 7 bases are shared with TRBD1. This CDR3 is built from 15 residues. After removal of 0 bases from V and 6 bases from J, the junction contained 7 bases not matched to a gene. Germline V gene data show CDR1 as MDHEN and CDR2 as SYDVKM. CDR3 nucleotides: TGTGCCAGCAGTTTATGGCACAGGGGTCACAATGGCTACACCTTC. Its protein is CASSLWHRGHNGYTF.

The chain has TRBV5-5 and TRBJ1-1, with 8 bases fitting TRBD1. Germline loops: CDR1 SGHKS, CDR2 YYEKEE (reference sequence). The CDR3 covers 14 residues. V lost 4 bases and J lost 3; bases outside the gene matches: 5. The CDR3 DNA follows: TGTGCCAGCAGCGCCAGGGGGCACGACACTGAAGCTTTCTTT. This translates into CASSARGHDTEAFF.

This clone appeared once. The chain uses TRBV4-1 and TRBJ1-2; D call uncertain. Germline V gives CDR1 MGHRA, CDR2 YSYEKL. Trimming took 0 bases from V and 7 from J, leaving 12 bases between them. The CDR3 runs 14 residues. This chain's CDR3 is CASSQEREAGGYTF. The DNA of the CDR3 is TGCGCCAGCAGCCAAGAAAGGGAGGCGGGTGGCTACACCTTC.

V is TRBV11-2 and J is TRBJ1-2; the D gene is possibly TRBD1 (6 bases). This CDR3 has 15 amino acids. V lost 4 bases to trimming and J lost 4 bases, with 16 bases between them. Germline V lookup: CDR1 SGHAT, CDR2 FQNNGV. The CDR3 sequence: CASSSRGTAGYGYTF. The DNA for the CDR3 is TGTGCCAGCAGCTCTAGGGGGACCGCCGGCTATGGCTACACCTTC.

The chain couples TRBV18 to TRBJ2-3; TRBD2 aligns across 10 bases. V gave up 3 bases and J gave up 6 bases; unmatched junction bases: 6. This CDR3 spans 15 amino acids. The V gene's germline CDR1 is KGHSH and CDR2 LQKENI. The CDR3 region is CASSPSLAGRDTQYF. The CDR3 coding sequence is TGTGCCAGCTCACCGTCACTAGCGGGGAGGGATACGCAGTATTTT.

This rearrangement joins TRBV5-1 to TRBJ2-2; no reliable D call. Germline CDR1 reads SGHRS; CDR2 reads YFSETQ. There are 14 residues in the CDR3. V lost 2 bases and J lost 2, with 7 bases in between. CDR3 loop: CASSFEANTGELFF. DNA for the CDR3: TGCGCCAGCAGCTTCGAGGCTAACACCGGGGAGCTGTTTTTT.

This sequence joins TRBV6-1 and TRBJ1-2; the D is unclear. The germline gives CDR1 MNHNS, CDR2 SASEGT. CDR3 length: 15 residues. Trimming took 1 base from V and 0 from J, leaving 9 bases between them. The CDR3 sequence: CASSEGLTTNYGYTF. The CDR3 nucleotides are TGTGCCAGCAGTGAAGGTCTGACAACTAACTATGGCTACACCTTC.

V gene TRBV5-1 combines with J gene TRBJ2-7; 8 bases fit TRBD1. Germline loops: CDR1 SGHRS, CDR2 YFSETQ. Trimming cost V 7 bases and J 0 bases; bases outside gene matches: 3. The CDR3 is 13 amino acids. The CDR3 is CASRQGLSYEQYF. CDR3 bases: TGCGCCAGCCGACAGGGGCTCTCCTACGAGCAGTACTTC.

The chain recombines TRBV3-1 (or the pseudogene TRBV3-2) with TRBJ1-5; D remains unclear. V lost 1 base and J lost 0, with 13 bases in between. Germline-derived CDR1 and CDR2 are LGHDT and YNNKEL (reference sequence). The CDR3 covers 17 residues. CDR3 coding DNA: TGTGCCAGCAGCCAAGGTGAAACTCTCTTTAGCAATCAGCCCCAGCATTTT. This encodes CASSQGETLFSNQPQHF.

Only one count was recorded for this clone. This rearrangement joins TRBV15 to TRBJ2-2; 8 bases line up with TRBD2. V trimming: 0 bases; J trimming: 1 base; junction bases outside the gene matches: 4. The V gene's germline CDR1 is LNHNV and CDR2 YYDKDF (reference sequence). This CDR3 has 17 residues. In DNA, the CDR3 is TGTGCCACCAGCAGAGATCGAGCGGGGGTGAACACCGGGGAGCTGTTTTTT. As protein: CATSRDRAGVNTGELFF.

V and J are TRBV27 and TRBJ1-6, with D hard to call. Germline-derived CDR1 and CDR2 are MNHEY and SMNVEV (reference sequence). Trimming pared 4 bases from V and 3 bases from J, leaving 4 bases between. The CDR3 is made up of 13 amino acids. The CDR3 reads CASSSNYNSPLHF. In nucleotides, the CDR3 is TGTGCCAGCAGTTCCAACTATAATTCACCCCTCCACTTT.

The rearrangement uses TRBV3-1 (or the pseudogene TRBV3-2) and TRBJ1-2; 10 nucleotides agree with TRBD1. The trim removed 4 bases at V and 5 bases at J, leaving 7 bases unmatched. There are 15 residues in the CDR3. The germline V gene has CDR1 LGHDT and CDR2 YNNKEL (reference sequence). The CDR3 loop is CASSLRQGAGYGYTF. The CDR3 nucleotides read TGTGCCAGCAGCCTACGACAGGGGGCAGGATATGGCTACACCTTC.

In DNA form, the CDR3 reads TGTGCCAGCAGCTTAAATTCAGTCGTCTATGGCTACACCTTC. Its translation is CASSLNSVVYGYTF. The rearrangement joins TRBV7-3 to TRBJ1-2; D not certain. Trimming shortened V by 1 base and J by 4 bases, and 10 bases separated the two germline ends. The CDR3 consists of 14 residues. Germline V CDR1 and CDR2: SGHTA, FQGTGA.